A single sample gave rise to the 16 T cell receptor beta chains below, sequenced in a study of shared T cell receptors in the human thymus (dated by TCRdb to about 2021). Libraries were built with the immunoSEQ multiplex PCR assay. The immuneACCESS repertoire file appears here via TCRdb, limited to in-frame rearrangements. These files lack a portion of the clones; in checked studies, under half of the deficit traces to unresolved V genes, and the cause of the others is not known. Recorded for this sample are 630,000 or so clones; approximately 89% of them occurred a single time. The ten largest clones take up under 0.01% of the sample. These data were also filed under a second study, of human thymus T cells.

What was sequenced was thymocytes. The receptor source for this set is a boy under three years old with a congenital heart defect. Donor details come from another sample of the same person, matched by shared clones.

This clone was seen a single time. The chain recombines TRBV7-2 with TRBJ1-3; no firm D call. Trimming pared 1 base from V and 0 bases from J, leaving 13 bases between. This CDR3 has 17 residues. Germline-derived CDR1 and CDR2 are SGHTA and FQGNSA. The CDR3 nucleotides read TGTGCCAGCAGCTTAGTTACCTACGTCCTCTCTGGAAACACCATATATTTT. This translates into CASSLVTYVLSGNTIYF.

In this sample, this clone turned up once. The chain carries TRBV4-1 and TRBJ1-3; 7 bases are a match to TRBD1. The J segment lost 0 bases and the V segment lost 3 bases, leaving 17 bases of the junction unmatched. CDR3 length: 20 residues. The germline V gene encodes CDR1 MGHRA and CDR2 YSYEKL. This chain's CDR3 is CASSHHDRDIDLASGNTIYF. In DNA form, the CDR3 reads TGCGCCAGCAGCCATCACGACAGGGACATCGACTTGGCCTCTGGAAACACCATATATTTT.

J is TRBJ2-2 and V is TRBV5-6; 7 bases match TRBD2. CDR3 size: 15 residues. V shed 3 bases, J shed 2 bases, and the junction held 4 bases outside the gene matches. Germline-derived CDR1 and CDR2 are SGHDT and YYEEEE. Here the CDR3 DNA reads TGTGCCAGCAGCTCCCGACTAGCAAACACCGGGGAGCTGTTTTTT. Its protein product is CASSSRLANTGELFF.

Only a few counts were recorded for this clone. The genes are TRBV10-3 and TRBJ2-1; 8 bases line up with TRBD1. CDR1 and CDR2 (germline): ENHRY, SYGVKD. The CDR3 is 16 amino acids. V was pared by 2 bases and J by 6 bases, with 9 bases of the junction left unmatched. The CDR3 protein is CAISEAIRDRPNEQFF. The CDR3 nucleotides are TGTGCCATCAGTGAGGCTATCCGGGACAGGCCCAATGAGCAGTTCTTC.

The chain links TRBV9 to TRBJ2-3; 11 bases fit TRBD2. Germline trimming cut 0 bases from V and 3 bases from J; bases unmatched to any gene: 6. This CDR3 is built from 17 residues. CDR1 is SGDLS and CDR2 is YYNGEE in the germline V gene. The DNA of the CDR3 is TGTGCCAGCAGCGTAGCTCTAGCGGGGGGTGGTACAGATACGCAGTATTTT. Its protein is CASSVALAGGGTDTQYF. Looking up the rest from reference TRBV9 and TRBJ2-3 gives the full variable domain: DSGVTQTPKHLITATGQRVTLRCSPRSGDLSVYWYQQSLDQGLQFLIQYYNGEERAKGNILERFSAQQFPDLHSELNLSSLELGDSALYFCASSVALAGGGTDTQYFGPGTRLTVL.

About this clone itself: It is unclear where the CDR3 begins or ends on the DNA, so no DNA is shown, and the CDR3 is as TCRdb lists it. Other DNA sequences within the sample encode an identical CDR3. V gene TRBV6-5 combines with J gene TRBJ1-2. CDR1 MNHEY and CDR2 SVGAGI come from the germline V gene. The CDR3 is 14 residues long, ends included. The CDR3 here is CASSSSTENYGYTF.

J is TRBJ1-1 and V is TRBV5-4; weak D call: TRBD1 (6 bases). Trimming left V 4 bases short and J 8 bases short, with 15 bases between. The CDR3 spans 13 residues. Germline V CDR1 and CDR2: SGHNT, YYREEE (reference sequence). The chain's CDR3 is CASSGSWGQEAFF. Written as DNA, the CDR3 is TGTGCCAGCAGCGGGTCCTGGGGGCAGGAAGCTTTCTTT.

The J gene is TRBJ2-4, the V gene TRBV28; TRBD2 aligns across 7 bases. This CDR3 is built from 19 residues. Per germline, CDR1 MDHEN and CDR2 SYDVKM. V shed 3 bases and J 1 base; nucleotides not matched to a gene: 15. Here the CDR3 reads CASSFIGGGPRVAKNIQYF. The CDR3 DNA sequence: TGTGCCAGCAGTTTTATTGGCGGGGGACCGAGAGTGGCCAAAAACATTCAGTACTTC.

V usage is TRBV7-6 and J usage is TRBJ2-7; 9 bases map to TRBD2. Germline CDR1 and CDR2: SGHVS and FNYEAQ. V dropped 6 bases and J dropped 0; count of bases not matched to a gene: 9. The CDR3 contains 16 residues. The CDR3 reads CASSETIAGDSYEQYF. The CDR3 DNA reads as TGTGCCAGCAGTGAGACCATAGCGGGGGACTCCTACGAGCAGTACTTC.

The chain couples TRBV25-1 to TRBJ2-5; 8 bases are shared with TRBD2. With the DNA end fitting TRBJ2-7 better, the J assignment may be wrong. The CDR3 spans 15 residues. Germline CDR1 and CDR2: MGHDK and SYGVNS. The CDR3 spells CASSEGLVRIYEQYF. CDR3 DNA: TGTGCCAGCAGTGAGGGACTAGTCCGAATTTACGAGCAGTACTTC.

This clone was detected only once. For the CDR3, the DNA is TGTGCCACCAGCAGACAGGACAGATACGAGCAGTACTTC. The encoded protein is CATSRQDRYEQYF. V and J are TRBV15 and TRBJ2-7; perhaps TRBD1 as D (6 bases). CDR3 size: 13 residues. The V end lost 2 bases, the J end lost 4 bases, and 9 bases lay between the germline ends. Germline V CDR1 and CDR2: LNHNV, YYDKDF (reference sequence).

This chain links TRBV7-6 with TRBJ2-7, with 8 positions matching TRBD2. The V gene end was trimmed by 4 bases and the J gene end by 0 bases; junction bases not matched to a gene: 8. There are 16 residues in the CDR3. Germline assignment: CDR1 SGHVS and CDR2 FNYEAQ. The CDR3 loop is CASSSGLARTSYEQYF. The CDR3 coding sequence is TGTGCCAGCAGCTCTGGACTAGCCCGAACCTCCTACGAGCAGTACTTC.

This clone is a singleton in its sample. The CDR3 DNA sequence: TGCGCCAGCAGCTTTTCGAGCAGGGGGCGGCCCGGGGAGCTGTTTTTT. Protein product: CASSFSSRGRPGELFF. This chain joins TRBV5-1 and TRBJ2-2; 8 nucleotides match TRBD1. Germline CDR1 is SGHRS and CDR2 is YFSETQ. The CDR3 consists of 16 residues. V shed 2 bases, J shed 6 bases, and the junction held 9 bases outside the gene matches.

The V gene is TRBV6-6, the J gene TRBJ2-2; the match to TRBD2 covers 8 bases. This CDR3 contains 16 residues. V gave up 6 bases and J gave up 4 bases; unmatched junction bases: 10. Germline V lookup: CDR1 MNHNY, CDR2 SVGAGI (reference sequence). The CDR3 sequence is CASSPKVAGGTGELFF. DNA for the CDR3: TGTGCCAGCAGCCCAAAGGTGGCGGGGGGCACCGGGGAGCTGTTTTTT.

The genes are TRBV28 and TRBJ1-1; tentatively, D is TRBD1 (6 bases). The CDR3 is 14 amino acids. Germline V CDR1 and CDR2: MDHEN, SYDVKM. The germline V and J ends were trimmed by 5 bases and 0 bases, with 10 bases remaining between them. CDR3: CASSESGVNTEAFF. The CDR3 DNA is TGTGCCAGCAGTGAATCAGGGGTGAACACTGAAGCTTTCTTT. Full variable domain (rest looked up from reference TRBV28 and TRBJ1-1): DVKVTQSSRYLVKRTGEKVFLECVQDMDHENMFWYRQDPGLGLRLIYFSYDVKMKEKGDIPEGYSVSREKKERFSLILESASTNQTSMYLCASSESGVNTEAFFGQGTRLTVV.

This sequence joins TRBV4-3 and TRBJ2-7, with TRBD1 matching 8 bases. Germline-derived CDR1 and CDR2 are LGHNA and YSLEER. The CDR3 runs 15 residues. V was clipped by 4 bases and J by 6 bases; unmatched bases: 11. The CDR3 region has the DNA TGCGCCAGCAGCCCACGGACAGGGAAGGCTTCCGAGCAGTACTTC. It specifies CASSPRTGKASEQYF.